The 3 T cell receptor beta chains below come from one sample, sequenced in a study of blood T cell repertoires in COVID-19. Some clones are missing from TCRdb's copy, which holds only in-frame ones; the method was immunoSEQ multiplex PCR. The data show 150,000 or so clones, roughly 90% seen once. The specimen was peripheral blood. The receptors shown here come from a man aged 55 to 70 with active or convalescent COVID-19.

The chain has TRBV7-9 and TRBJ2-1, with 9 nucleotides matching TRBD1. J lost 7 bases, V lost 2 bases, and 6 bases had no gene match. CDR3 length equals 15 residues. Germline values: CDR1 SEHNR, CDR2 FQNEAQ (reference sequence). Written as DNA, the CDR3 is TGTGCCAGCAGCTTACTTCGGGACAGGGAAAATGAGCAGTTCTTC. Translated: CASSLLRDRENEQFF.

This chain links TRBV4-1 with TRBJ1-2; 8 bases map to TRBD1. Germline V gene sequence: CDR1 MGHRA, CDR2 YSYEKL. V shed 4 bases, J shed 9 bases, and the junction held 4 bases outside the gene matches. This CDR3 spans 12 amino acids. In DNA, the CDR3 is TGCGCCAGCAGCCGGACAGGGATTAGCTACACCTTC. Residues: CASSRTGISYTF.

The chain combines TRBV3-1 (or the pseudogene TRBV3-2) with TRBJ1-2; the D gene is possibly TRBD1 (6 bases). V dropped 1 base and J dropped 8 bases, with 17 bases sitting between them. Germline assignment: CDR1 LGHDT and CDR2 YNNKEL (reference sequence). The CDR3 is made up of 15 amino acids. In DNA, the CDR3 is TGTGCCAGCAGCCAAGGGTCCCGGCAGGGGAGCGGCTACACCTTC. This translates into CASSQGSRQGSGYTF.